One sample yielded the 6 T cell receptor beta chains listed below, sequenced in a study of T cells in localized non-small cell lung cancer. The method was immunoSEQ multiplex PCR; TCRdb's version includes in-frame clones alone and lacks a portion of them. This sample carries about 34,000 clones, about nine tenths of them seen once, and the ten largest clones take 3.5% to 5%. Sequencing was performed on peripheral blood, taken before any cancer treatment. These receptors were obtained from a woman aged 35 to 70 with stage I lung adenocarcinoma.

The V call is TRBV7-2, the J call TRBJ2-3, with TRBD1 as a possible D gene (5 bases). In germline, CDR1 is SGHTA, CDR2 FQGNSA. This CDR3 has 15 residues. V lost 5 bases and J lost 3, with 15 bases in between. The CDR3 bases are TGTGCCAGCAGCAGTCAGGGAATTGGGACAGATACGCAGTATTTT. It yields the protein CASSSQGIGTDTQYF. Variable domain in full (rest from reference TRBV7-2 and TRBJ2-3): GAGVSQSPSNKVTEKGKDVELRCDPISGHTALYWYRQSLGQGLEFLIYFQGNSAPDKSGLPSDRFSAERTGGSVSTLTIQRTQQEDSAVYLCASSSQGIGTDTQYFGPGTRLTVL.

V usage is TRBV6-5 and J usage is TRBJ1-2; D call uncertain. Trimming removed 0 bases from V and 4 bases from J, with 9 bases in between. This CDR3 has 14 residues. CDR1 and CDR2 from the germline V gene are MNHEY and SVGAGI. The chain's CDR3 is CASSYSRQSYGYTF. In nucleotides, the CDR3 is TGTGCCAGCAGTTACTCCCGGCAAAGCTATGGCTACACCTTC.

V and J are TRBV9 and TRBJ1-1, with 9 nucleotides matching TRBD1. Germline V gene sequence: CDR1 SGDLS, CDR2 YYNGEE. The length of the CDR3 is 17 residues. The trim removed 0 bases at V and 3 bases at J, leaving 9 bases unmatched. The CDR3 region is CASSVEGQGLIDTEAFF. In nucleotides, the CDR3 is TGTGCCAGCAGCGTAGAAGGACAGGGGCTCATTGACACTGAAGCTTTCTTT.

The V call is TRBV29-1, the J call TRBJ1-1, with 7 bases aligning to TRBD1. Germline V CDR1 and CDR2: SQVTM, ANQGSEA. The CDR3 length is 12 residues. Unmatched junction bases numbered 5, after V lost 6 bases and J lost 4 bases. In nucleotides, the CDR3 is TGCAGCGTGAAGACAGGGCGCACTGAAGCTTTCTTT. As protein: CSVKTGRTEAFF.

The chain recombines TRBV5-6 with TRBJ1-2; 7 nucleotides align to TRBD1. The V segment lost 3 bases and the J segment 5 bases; nucleotides outside the gene matches: 4. This CDR3 region has 13 residues. Germline V gene sequence: CDR1 SGHDT, CDR2 YYEEEE. In DNA, the CDR3 is TGTGCCAGCAGCTCAGGGGGTCTTTATGGCTACACCTTC. Residues: CASSSGGLYGYTF.

V is TRBV18 and J is TRBJ1-2; 7 nucleotides match TRBD1. The CDR3 has 16 amino acids. V was pared by 3 bases and J by 4 bases, with 11 bases of the junction left unmatched. The V gene's germline CDR1 is KGHSH and CDR2 LQKENI. For the CDR3, the DNA is TGTGCCAGCTCACCGCCGCCAGGACAGGAGACCTATGGCTACACCTTC. It is translated as CASSPPPGQETYGYTF.